The present T cell receptor (beta chain) was sequenced within a study of blood T cells in healthy people across ages. Study-wide context: Per two T cells, template switching captured roughly one barcoded beta molecule. Findings and limits, study-wide: Across samples, TCR beta diversity tracked strongly with naive T cell percentage.

A second roughly 6 to 11 cycle PCR used barcoded and J-beta primers. Each cDNA molecule carried a tag from a template-switch adaptor that contained 12 random nucleotides. TCRdb reprocessed the 5' RACE reads via MiXCR and lists one record per CDR3 protein. The table has hundreds of thousands of distinct CDR3 sequences, roughly half seen once. About this clonotype itself: The antigen is not known.

V lost 3 bases to trimming and J lost 1 base, with 9 bases between them. The CDR3 loop spans 15 amino acids. CDR1 and CDR2 from the germline V gene are KGHDR and SFDVKD. The chain combines TRBV24-1 with TRBJ2-1; a weak D match, TRBD2 (5 bases). The clonotype comes from an elderly woman in good health. The sample was blood. As DNA, the CDR3 is TGTGCCACCAGTGATGTGACTAAATCCTACAATGAGCAGTTCTTC. Translation gives CATSDVTKSYNEQFF.